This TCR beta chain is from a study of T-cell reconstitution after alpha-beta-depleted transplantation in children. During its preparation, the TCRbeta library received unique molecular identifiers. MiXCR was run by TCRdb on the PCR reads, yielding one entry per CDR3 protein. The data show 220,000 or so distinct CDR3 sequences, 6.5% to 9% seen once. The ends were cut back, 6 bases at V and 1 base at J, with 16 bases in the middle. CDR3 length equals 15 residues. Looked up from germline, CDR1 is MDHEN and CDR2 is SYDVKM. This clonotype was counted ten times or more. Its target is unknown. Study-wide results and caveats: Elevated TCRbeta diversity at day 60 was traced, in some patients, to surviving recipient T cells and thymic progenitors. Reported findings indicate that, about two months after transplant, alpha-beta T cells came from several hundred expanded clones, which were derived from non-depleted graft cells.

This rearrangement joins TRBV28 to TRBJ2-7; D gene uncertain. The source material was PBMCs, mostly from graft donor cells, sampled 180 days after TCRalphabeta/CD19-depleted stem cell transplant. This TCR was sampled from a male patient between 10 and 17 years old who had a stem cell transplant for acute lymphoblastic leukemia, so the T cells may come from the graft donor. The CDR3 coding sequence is TGTGCCAGCAGCCGATCCAGGAGTCGGTCCTACGAGCAGTACTTC. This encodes CASSRSRSRSYEQYF.